This paragraph reports one T cell receptor (beta chain). The antigen remains undetermined. This sample is part of a study of cytomegalovirus exposure and HLA in healthy donors. Study observations and caveats: When a later analysis compared HLA-associated TCR beta chains with equally common others, the HLA-associated chains turned out to be more clonally expanded and to have lower generation probabilities.

Germline V CDR1 and CDR2: SNHLY, FYNNEI. After removal of 7 bases from V and 5 bases from J, the junction contained 15 bases not matched to a gene. This CDR3 is 16 amino acids long. The PCR employed 60 Vbeta primers together with 13 Jbeta primers. Profiling relied on immunoSEQ multiplex PCR, and the TCRdb table lists in-frame clones only, not all of them. This table holds approximately 200,000 clones, over 75% found once. This TCR was sampled from a man between 18 and 35 years old in good health and CMV-seronegative. The specimen sequenced was PBMCs. The chain joins TRBV2 to TRBJ2-7, with TRBD1 matching 9 bases. The CDR3 DNA is TGTGCCAGCACCCCGTTAACAGGGGGCGACGAAAACGAGCAGTACTTC. This encodes CASTPLTGGDENEQYF.